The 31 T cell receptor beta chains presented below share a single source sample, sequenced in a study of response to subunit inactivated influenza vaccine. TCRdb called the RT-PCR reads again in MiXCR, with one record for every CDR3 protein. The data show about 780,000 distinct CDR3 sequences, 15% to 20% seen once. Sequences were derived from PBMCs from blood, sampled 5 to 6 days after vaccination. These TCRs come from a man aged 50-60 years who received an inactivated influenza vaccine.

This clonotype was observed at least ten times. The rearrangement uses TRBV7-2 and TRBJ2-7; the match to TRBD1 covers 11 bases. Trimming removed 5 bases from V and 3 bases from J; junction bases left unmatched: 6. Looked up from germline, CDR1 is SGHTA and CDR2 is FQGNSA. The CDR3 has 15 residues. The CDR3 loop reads CASSLWDRGYYEQYF. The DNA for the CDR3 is TGTGCCAGCAGCCTTTGGGACAGGGGGTACTACGAGCAGTACTTC.

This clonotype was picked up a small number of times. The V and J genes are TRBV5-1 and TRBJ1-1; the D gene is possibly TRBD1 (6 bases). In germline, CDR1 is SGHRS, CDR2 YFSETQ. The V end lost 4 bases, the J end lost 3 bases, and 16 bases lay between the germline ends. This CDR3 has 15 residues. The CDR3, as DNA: TGCGCCAGCAGCACCGACACAGGGAGGGACACTGAAGCTTTCTTT. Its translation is CASSTDTGRDTEAFF.

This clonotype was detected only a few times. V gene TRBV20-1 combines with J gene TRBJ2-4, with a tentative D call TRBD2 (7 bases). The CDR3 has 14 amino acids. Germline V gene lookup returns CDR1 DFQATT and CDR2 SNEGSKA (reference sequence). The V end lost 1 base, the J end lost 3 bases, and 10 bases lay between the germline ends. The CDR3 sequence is CSARAGGDKNIQYF. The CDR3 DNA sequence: TGCAGTGCTAGAGCGGGGGGCGACAAAAACATTCAGTACTTC.

The CDR3 spells CASSQVRGGGNEQFF. The CDR3 DNA is TGCGCCAGCAGCCAAGTTAGGGGGGGCGGGAATGAGCAGTTCTTC. The rearrangement links TRBV4-3 to TRBJ2-1; tentative D call: TRBD2 (7 bases). V was clipped by 1 base and J by 7 bases, with 14 bases between them. The germline V gene encodes CDR1 LGHNA and CDR2 YSLEER. This CDR3 is 15 amino acids long.

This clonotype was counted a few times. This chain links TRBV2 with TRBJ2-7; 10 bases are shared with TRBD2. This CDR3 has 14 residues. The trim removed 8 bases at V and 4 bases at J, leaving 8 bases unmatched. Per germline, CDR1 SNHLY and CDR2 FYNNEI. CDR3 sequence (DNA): TGTGCCAGCGAAGGGACTAGCGCCGGATACGAGCAGTACTTC. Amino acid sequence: CASEGTSAGYEQYF.

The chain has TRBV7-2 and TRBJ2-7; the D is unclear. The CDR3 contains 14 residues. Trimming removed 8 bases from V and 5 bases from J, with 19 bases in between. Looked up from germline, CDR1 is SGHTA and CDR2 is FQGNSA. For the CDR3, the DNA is TGTGCCAGCGCTAGGGATAGCCCGGTCGACGAGCAGTACTTC. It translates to CASARDSPVDEQYF.

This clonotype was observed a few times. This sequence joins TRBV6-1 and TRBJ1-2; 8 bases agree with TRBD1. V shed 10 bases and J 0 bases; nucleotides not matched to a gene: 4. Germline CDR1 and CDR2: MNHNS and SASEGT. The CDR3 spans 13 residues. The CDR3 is CATGTGANYGYTF. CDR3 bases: TGTGCCACTGGGACAGGAGCTAACTATGGCTACACCTTC.

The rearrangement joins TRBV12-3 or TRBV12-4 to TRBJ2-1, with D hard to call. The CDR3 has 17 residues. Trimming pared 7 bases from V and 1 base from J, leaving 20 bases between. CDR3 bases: TGTGCCAGCACCCAGATTAGAAGAAGCAAATCCTACAATGAGCAGTTCTTC. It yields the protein CASTQIRRSKSYNEQFF.

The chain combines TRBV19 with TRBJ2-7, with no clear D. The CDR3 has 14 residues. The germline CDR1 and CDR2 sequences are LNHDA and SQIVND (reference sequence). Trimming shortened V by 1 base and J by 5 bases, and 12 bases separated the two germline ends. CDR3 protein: CASSIAGRWNEQYF. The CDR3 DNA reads TGTGCCAGTAGTATAGCTGGCAGGTGGAACGAGCAGTACTTC.

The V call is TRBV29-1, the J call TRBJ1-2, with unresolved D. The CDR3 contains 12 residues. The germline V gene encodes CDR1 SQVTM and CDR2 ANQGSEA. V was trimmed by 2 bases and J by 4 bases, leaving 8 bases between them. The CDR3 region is CSVESAGYGYTF. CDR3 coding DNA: TGCAGCGTTGAATCGGCTGGCTATGGCTACACCTTC.

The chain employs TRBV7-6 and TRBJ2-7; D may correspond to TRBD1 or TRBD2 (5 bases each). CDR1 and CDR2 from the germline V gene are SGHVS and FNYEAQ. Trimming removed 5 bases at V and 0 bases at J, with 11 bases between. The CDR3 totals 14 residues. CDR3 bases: TGTGCCAGCAGCCCGGGACCGGGCTCCTACGAGCAGTACTTC. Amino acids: CASSPGPGSYEQYF.

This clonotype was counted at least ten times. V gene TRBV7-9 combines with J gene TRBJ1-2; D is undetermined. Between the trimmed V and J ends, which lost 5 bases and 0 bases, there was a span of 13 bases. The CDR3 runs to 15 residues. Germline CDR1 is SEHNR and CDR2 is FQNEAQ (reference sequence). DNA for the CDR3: TGTGCCAGCAGCGCCCACGGAACGTCTAACTATGGCTACACCTTC. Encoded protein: CASSAHGTSNYGYTF.

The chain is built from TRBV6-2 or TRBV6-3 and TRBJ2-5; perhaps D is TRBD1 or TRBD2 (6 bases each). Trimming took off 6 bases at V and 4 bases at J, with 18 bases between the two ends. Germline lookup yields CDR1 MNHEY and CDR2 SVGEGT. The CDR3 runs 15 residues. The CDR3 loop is CASRRQSGGGETQYF. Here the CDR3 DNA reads TGTGCCAGCAGAAGGCAGAGCGGAGGGGGAGAGACCCAGTACTTC.

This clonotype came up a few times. CDR3 amino acids: CATGGTEAFF. CDR3 DNA: TGTGCCACAGGGGGCACTGAAGCTTTCTTT. V is TRBV6-2 or TRBV6-3 and J is TRBJ1-1; 7 bases align to TRBD1. The junction had 0 bases not matched to a gene; V was cut back by 10 bases and J by 4 bases. From germline, CDR1 is MNHEY and CDR2 SVGEGT. The CDR3 has 10 residues.

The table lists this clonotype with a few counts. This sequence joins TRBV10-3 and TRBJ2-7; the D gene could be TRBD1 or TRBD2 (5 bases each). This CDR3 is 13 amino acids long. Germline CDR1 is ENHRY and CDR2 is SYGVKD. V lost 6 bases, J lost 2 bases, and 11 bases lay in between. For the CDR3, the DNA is TGTGCCATCAGCGGGACGGACACCTACGAGCAGTACTTC. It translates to CAISGTDTYEQYF.

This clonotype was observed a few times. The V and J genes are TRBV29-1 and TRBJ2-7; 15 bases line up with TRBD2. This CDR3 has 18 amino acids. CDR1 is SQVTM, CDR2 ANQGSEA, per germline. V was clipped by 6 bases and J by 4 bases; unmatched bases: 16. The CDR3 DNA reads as TGCAGCGTGGGGAGGACTAGCGGGAGGGCTAGTGGGTCTTACGAGCAGTACTTC. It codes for CSVGRTSGRASGSYEQYF.

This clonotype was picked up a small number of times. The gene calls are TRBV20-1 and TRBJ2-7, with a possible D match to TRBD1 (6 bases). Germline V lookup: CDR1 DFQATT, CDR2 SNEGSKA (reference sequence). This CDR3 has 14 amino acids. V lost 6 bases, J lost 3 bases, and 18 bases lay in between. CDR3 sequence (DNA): TGCAGTGCCGGTGTAGGGGGAATGGGCTACGAGCAGTACTTC. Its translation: CSAGVGGMGYEQYF.

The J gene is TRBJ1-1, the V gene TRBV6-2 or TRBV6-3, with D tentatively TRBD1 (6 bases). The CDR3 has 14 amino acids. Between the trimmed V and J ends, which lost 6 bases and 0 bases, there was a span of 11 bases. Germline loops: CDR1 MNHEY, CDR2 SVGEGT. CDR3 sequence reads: CASRTGQMNTEAFF. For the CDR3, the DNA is TGTGCCAGCAGGACGGGACAAATGAACACTGAAGCTTTCTTT.

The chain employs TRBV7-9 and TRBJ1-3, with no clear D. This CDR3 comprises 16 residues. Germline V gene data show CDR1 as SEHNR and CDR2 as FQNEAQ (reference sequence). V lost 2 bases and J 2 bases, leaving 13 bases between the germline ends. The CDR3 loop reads CASSLLFETPGNTIYF. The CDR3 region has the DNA TGTGCCAGCAGCTTACTATTCGAAACGCCTGGAAACACCATATATTTT.

CDR3 residues: CASSLGSELAGGEQYF. CDR3 DNA sequence: TGTGCCAGCAGCTTAGGGAGTGAGCTAGCGGGAGGGGAGCAGTACTTC. The chain employs TRBV7-6 and TRBJ2-7; TRBD2 matches at 12 bases. This CDR3 is built from 16 residues. Losses at the gene ends were 1 base for V and 7 bases for J; bases not matched to a gene: 8. Germline V lookup: CDR1 SGHVS, CDR2 FNYEAQ.

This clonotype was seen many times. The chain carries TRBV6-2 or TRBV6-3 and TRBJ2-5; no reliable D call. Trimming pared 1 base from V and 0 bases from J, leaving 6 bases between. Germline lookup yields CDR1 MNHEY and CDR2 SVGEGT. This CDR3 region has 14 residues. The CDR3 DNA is TGTGCCAGCAGTTACTACCGGGACCAAGAGACCCAGTACTTC. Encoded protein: CASSYYRDQETQYF.

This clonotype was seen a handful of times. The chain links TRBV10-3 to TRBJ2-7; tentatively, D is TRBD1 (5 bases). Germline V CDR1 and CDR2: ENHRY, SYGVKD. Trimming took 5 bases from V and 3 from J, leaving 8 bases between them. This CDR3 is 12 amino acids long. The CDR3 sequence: CAISLQDYEQYF. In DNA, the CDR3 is TGTGCCATCAGTTTACAGGACTACGAGCAGTACTTC.

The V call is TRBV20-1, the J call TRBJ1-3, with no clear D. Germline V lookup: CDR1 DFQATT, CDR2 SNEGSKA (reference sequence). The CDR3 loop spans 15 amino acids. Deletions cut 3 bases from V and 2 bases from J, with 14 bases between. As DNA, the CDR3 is TGCAGTGCTAGTTTAATGTCTGGGACTGGAAACACCATATATTTT. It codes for CSASLMSGTGNTIYF.

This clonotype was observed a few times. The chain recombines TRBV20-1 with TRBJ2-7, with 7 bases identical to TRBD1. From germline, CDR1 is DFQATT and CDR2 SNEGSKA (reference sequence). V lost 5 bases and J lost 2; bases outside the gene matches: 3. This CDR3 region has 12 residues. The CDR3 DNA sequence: TGCAGTGCTCGACAGGGAACCTACGAGCAGTACTTC. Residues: CSARQGTYEQYF.

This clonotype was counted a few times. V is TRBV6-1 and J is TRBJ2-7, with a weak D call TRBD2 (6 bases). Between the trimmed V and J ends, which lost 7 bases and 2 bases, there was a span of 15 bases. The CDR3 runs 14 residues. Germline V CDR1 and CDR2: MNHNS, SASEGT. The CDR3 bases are TGTGCCAGCACTACCGGGACGGGAGCCTACGAGCAGTACTTC. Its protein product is CASTTGTGAYEQYF.

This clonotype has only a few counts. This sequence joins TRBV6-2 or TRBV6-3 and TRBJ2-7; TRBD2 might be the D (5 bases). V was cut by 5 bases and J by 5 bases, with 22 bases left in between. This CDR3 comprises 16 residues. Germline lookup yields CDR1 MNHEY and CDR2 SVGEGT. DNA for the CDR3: TGTGCCAGCAGTAGTGGAAAGCGGTCTCCGAACCACGAGCAGTACTTC. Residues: CASSSGKRSPNHEQYF.

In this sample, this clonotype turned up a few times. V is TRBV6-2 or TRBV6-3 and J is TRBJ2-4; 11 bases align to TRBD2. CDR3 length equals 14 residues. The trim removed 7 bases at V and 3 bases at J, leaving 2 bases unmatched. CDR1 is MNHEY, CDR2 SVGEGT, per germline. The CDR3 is CASTLAGDKNIQYF. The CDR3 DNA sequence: TGTGCCAGCACACTAGCGGGGGACAAAAACATTCAGTACTTC.

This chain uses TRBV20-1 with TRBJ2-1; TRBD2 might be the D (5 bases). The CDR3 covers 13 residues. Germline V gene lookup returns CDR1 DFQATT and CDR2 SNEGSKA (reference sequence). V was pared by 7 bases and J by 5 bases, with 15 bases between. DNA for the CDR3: TGCAGTGGTGGCGGGTGGGAGAACAATGAGCAGTTCTTC. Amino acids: CSGGGWENNEQFF.

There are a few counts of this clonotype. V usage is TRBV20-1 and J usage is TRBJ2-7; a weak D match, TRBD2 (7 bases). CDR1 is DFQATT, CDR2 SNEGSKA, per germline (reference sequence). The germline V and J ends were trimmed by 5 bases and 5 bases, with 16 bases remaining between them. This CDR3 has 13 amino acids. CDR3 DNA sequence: TGCAGTGCTCGCGGGGGCCCGAGGCACGAGCAGTACTTC. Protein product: CSARGGPRHEQYF.

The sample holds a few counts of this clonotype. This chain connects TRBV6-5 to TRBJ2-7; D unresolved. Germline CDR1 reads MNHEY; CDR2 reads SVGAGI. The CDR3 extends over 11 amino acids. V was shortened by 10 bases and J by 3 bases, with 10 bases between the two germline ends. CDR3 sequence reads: CATNTVYEQYF. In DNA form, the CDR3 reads TGTGCCACGAACACGGTCTACGAGCAGTACTTC.

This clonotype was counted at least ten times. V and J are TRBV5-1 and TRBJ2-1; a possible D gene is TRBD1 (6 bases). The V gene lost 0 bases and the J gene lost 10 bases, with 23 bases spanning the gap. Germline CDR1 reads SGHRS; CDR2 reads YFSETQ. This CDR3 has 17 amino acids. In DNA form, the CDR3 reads TGCGCCAGCAGCTTGGGGTTAGGGCAGGGGTCCCTATCGGAGCAGTTCTTC. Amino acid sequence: CASSLGLGQGSLSEQFF.